Below, 17 T cell receptor beta chains from the same sample are listed, as sequenced in a study of OX40 agonist ivuxolimab in advanced cancers. Profiling relied on immunoSEQ multiplex PCR, and the TCRdb table lists in-frame clones only, not all of them. In the table there are around 62,000 clones, around 86% of which are singletons. The sequences come from CD4+ or CD8+ T cells sorted from blood, collected in a trial of the OX40 agonist ivuxolimab. The source of these receptors is an adult with an advanced solid tumor such as melanoma, head and neck, liver or kidney cancer.

CDR3 loop: CASSSQGWYGYTF. The CDR3 DNA is TGTGCCAGCAGTTCTCAGGGTTGGTATGGCTACACCTTC. The chain carries TRBV28 and TRBJ1-2; possible D gene TRBD1, 5 bases. Trimming shortened V by 4 bases and J by 5 bases, and 11 bases separated the two germline ends. The CDR3 length is 13 residues. Per the germline V gene, CDR1 is MDHEN and CDR2 is SYDVKM.

V and J are TRBV27 and TRBJ2-3; D not resolved. Germline CDR1 MNHEY, CDR2 SMNVEV (reference sequence). Trimming shortened V by 5 bases and J by 2 bases, and 8 bases separated the two germline ends. The CDR3 covers 13 residues. CDR3 coding DNA: TGTGCCAGCAGTCCCGCTCCCACAGATACGCAGTATTTT. Residues: CASSPAPTDTQYF.

The chain carries TRBV9 and TRBJ1-6, with TRBD1 matching 7 bases. The CDR3 extends over 18 amino acids. From germline, CDR1 is SGDLS and CDR2 YYNGEE. The ends lost 4 bases at V and 9 bases at J; junction bases unmatched: 19. CDR3 amino acids: CASSLPHQTGALASPLHF. In DNA form, the CDR3 reads TGTGCCAGCAGCCTCCCCCACCAAACAGGGGCTTTAGCTTCACCCCTCCACTTT.

The chain carries TRBV7-9 and TRBJ2-3; D gene ambiguous. The length of the CDR3 is 12 residues. Germline lookup yields CDR1 SEHNR and CDR2 FQNEAQ (reference sequence). Trimming pared 5 bases from V and 5 bases from J, leaving 8 bases between. The CDR3 DNA reads TGTGCCAGCAGCGGAAATGGAGATACGCAGTATTTT. The encoded protein is CASSGNGDTQYF. The full variable domain, in which reference TRBV7-9 and TRBJ2-3 provide the parts outside the CDR3, is DTGVSQNPRHKITKRGQNVTFRCDPISEHNRLYWYRQTLGQGPEFLTYFQNEAQLEKSRLLSDRFSAERPKGSFSTLEIQRTEQGDSAMYLCASSGNGDTQYFGPGTRLTVL.

DNA for the CDR3: TGTGCCAGCAGCTCGAGCGGGAAGAGCACAGATACGCAGTATTTT. The encoded protein is CASSSSGKSTDTQYF. This chain links TRBV11-2 with TRBJ2-3, with 7 positions matching TRBD2. This CDR3 has 15 residues. Germline V gene lookup returns CDR1 SGHAT and CDR2 FQNNGV. The ends lost 4 bases at V and 0 bases at J; junction bases unmatched: 4.

This chain connects TRBV18 to TRBJ1-5; D unclear. The germline V gene has CDR1 KGHSH and CDR2 LQKENI. V dropped 6 bases and J dropped 11 bases, with 14 bases sitting between them. The CDR3 covers 12 residues. The CDR3: CASSTPGGAQHF. CDR3 bases: TGTGCCAGCTCCACACCCGGTGGGGCCCAGCATTTT.

J is TRBJ1-4 and V is TRBV4-1; D might be TRBD1 (6 bases). The CDR3 consists of 17 residues. Trimming shortened V by 4 bases and J by 8 bases, and 23 bases separated the two germline ends. CDR1 MGHRA and CDR2 YSYEKL come from the germline V gene. CDR3 sequence (DNA): TGCGCCAGCAGCCCTTTATCCATCGGGGGGGCAGGGGAAAAACTGTTTTTT. This sequence encodes CASSPLSIGGAGEKLFF.

The chain carries TRBV7-2 and TRBJ2-3; D might be TRBD1 or TRBD2, each matching 6 bases. V was trimmed by 1 base and J by 4 bases, leaving 9 bases between them. CDR1 and CDR2 (germline): SGHTA, FQGNSA. This CDR3 has 14 residues. CDR3 loop: CASSLEGGADTQYF. Written as DNA, the CDR3 is TGTGCCAGCAGCTTAGAGGGGGGAGCAGATACGCAGTATTTT.

The CDR3 nucleotides read TGTGCCAGCTCACAGGGACTAGCGGGGCCATTGCACGAGCAGTACTTC. It specifies CASSQGLAGPLHEQYF. V gene TRBV18 combines with J gene TRBJ2-7, with 13 positions matching TRBD2. The V gene's germline CDR1 is KGHSH and CDR2 LQKENI. The V gene end was trimmed by 4 bases and the J gene end by 5 bases; junction bases not matched to a gene: 8. CDR3 length equals 16 residues.

The gene calls are TRBV5-4 and TRBJ2-3; D gene unclear. The V end lost 0 bases, the J end lost 1 base, and 9 bases lay between the germline ends. The CDR3 loop spans 15 amino acids. Germline V gene sequence: CDR1 SGHNT, CDR2 YYREEE (reference sequence). CDR3 region: CASSLETLGTDTQYF. In nucleotides, the CDR3 is TGTGCCAGCAGCTTGGAGACCCTAGGCACAGATACGCAGTATTTT.

The gene calls are TRBV13 and TRBJ1-6; D gene unclear. The length of the CDR3 is 18 residues. V lost 1 base and J lost 3, with 16 bases in between. Germline V lookup: CDR1 PRHDT, CDR2 FYEKMQ (reference sequence). DNA of the CDR3: TGTGCCAGCAGCTTAGTAGATCCCTTCCTGCTCTATAATTCACCCCTCCACTTT. Translated: CASSLVDPFLLYNSPLHF. Full variable domain (outside the CDR3, taken from reference TRBV13 and TRBJ1-6): AAGVIQSPRHLIKEKRETATLKCYPIPRHDTVYWYQQGPGQDPQFLISFYEKMQSDKGSIPDRFSAQQFSDYHSELNMSSLELGDSALYFCASSLVDPFLLYNSPLHFGNGTRLTVT.

This sequence joins TRBV12-5 and TRBJ2-7; perhaps TRBD1 as D (6 bases). The CDR3 spans 16 residues. V lost 1 base to trimming and J lost 2 bases, with 15 bases between them. Germline V gene sequence: CDR1 LGHNT, CDR2 FRNRAP. CDR3 DNA: TGTGCTAGTGGTTTGGGGATCCGGGACACCACCTACGAGCAGTACTTC. This codes for CASGLGIRDTTYEQYF.

The chain uses TRBV7-8 and TRBJ2-1; 8 bases fit TRBD2. The CDR3 contains 15 residues. CDR1 SGHVS and CDR2 FQNEAQ come from the germline V gene. V lost 9 bases, J lost 8 bases, and 15 bases stayed unmatched. Written as DNA, the CDR3 is TGTGCCAGTGACTACGGGACGGGGGGGTTCGATGAGCAGTTCTTC. Encoded protein: CASDYGTGGFDEQFF.

A word on this clone: Within the sample, other DNA sequences also encode this same CDR3. The genes are TRBV5-1 and TRBJ1-1; the D is unclear. The CDR3 loop spans 14 amino acids. Trimming pared 0 bases from V and 1 base from J, leaving 7 bases between. Germline loops: CDR1 SGHRS, CDR2 YFSETQ. CDR3 coding DNA: TGCGCCAGCAGCTTGGGGGATCGGAACACTGAAGCTTTCTTT. This sequence encodes CASSLGDRNTEAFF. Complete variable domain (other parts from reference TRBV5-1 and TRBJ1-1): KAGVTQTPRYLIKTRGQQVTLSCSPISGHRSVSWYQQTPGQGLQFLFEYFSETQRNKGNFPGRFSGRQFSNSRSEMNVSTLELGDSALYLCASSLGDRNTEAFFGQGTRLTVV.

V gene TRBV7-9 combines with J gene TRBJ2-7; 8 positions match TRBD1. V lost 7 bases to trimming and J lost 5 bases; unmatched junction nucleotides: 10. The CDR3 is made up of 14 amino acids. In germline, CDR1 is SEHNR, CDR2 FQNEAQ (reference sequence). CDR3: CASNTDRGSNEQYF. As DNA, the CDR3 is TGTGCCAGCAACACCGACAGGGGCTCAAACGAGCAGTACTTC.

The chain employs TRBV5-1 and TRBJ1-1; D unclear. CDR3 size: 14 residues. Germline V CDR1 and CDR2: SGHRS, YFSETQ. Trimming pared 0 bases from V and 1 base from J, leaving 7 bases between. CDR3 nucleotides: TGCGCCAGCAGCTTGGACAAAAAGAACACTGAAGCTTTCTTT. Translated, it gives CASSLDKKNTEAFF.

The chain employs TRBV7-9 and TRBJ2-6, with no clear D. The V and J ends lost 1 base and 0 bases respectively, with 10 bases between them. This CDR3 is 17 amino acids long. Germline-derived CDR1 and CDR2 are SEHNR and FQNEAQ (reference sequence). CDR3 sequence: CASSLDRPNSGANVLTF. CDR3 DNA sequence: TGTGCCAGCAGCTTAGATCGACCGAACTCTGGGGCCAACGTCCTGACTTTC.